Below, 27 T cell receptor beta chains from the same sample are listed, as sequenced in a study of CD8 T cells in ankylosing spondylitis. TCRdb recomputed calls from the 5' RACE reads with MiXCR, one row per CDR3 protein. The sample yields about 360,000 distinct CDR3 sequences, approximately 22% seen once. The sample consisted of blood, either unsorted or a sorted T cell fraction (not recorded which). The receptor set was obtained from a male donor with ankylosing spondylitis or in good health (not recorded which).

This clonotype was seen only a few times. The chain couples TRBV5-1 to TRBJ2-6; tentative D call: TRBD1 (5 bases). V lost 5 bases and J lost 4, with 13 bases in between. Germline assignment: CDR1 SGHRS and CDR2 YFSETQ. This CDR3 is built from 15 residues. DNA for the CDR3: TGCGCCAGCAGTCCGACAGTGGCCGGGGCCAACGTCCTGACTTTC. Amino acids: CASSPTVAGANVLTF.

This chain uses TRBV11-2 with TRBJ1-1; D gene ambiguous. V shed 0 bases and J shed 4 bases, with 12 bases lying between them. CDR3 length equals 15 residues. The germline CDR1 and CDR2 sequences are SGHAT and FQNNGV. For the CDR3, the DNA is TGTGCCAGCAGCTTAGATCGGCATCTGGGCACTGAAGCTTTCTTT. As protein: CASSLDRHLGTEAFF.

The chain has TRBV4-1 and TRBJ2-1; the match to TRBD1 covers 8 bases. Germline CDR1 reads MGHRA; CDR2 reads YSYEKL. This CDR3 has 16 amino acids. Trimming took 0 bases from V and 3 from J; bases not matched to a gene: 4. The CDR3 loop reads CASSQETGADYNEQFF. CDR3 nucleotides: TGCGCCAGCAGCCAAGAGACAGGGGCGGACTACAATGAGCAGTTCTTC.

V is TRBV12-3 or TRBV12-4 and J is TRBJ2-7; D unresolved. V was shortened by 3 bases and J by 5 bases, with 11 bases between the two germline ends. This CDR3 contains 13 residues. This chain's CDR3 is CASSFSEADEQYF. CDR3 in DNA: TGTGCCAGCAGTTTCTCCGAGGCGGACGAGCAGTACTTC.

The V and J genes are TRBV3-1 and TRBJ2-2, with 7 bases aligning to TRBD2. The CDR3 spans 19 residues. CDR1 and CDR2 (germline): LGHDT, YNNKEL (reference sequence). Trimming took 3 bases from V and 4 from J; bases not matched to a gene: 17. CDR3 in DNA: TGTGCCAGCAGCCATACCACTTATTGGGGGGGGGACCTCACCGGGGAGCTGTTTTTT. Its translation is CASSHTTYWGGDLTGELFF.

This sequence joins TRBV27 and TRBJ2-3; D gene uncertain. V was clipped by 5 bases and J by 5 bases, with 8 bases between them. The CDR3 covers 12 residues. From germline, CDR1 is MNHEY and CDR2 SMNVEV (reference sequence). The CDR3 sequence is CASSHPGDTQYF. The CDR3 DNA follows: TGTGCCAGCAGTCATCCCGGAGATACGCAGTATTTT.

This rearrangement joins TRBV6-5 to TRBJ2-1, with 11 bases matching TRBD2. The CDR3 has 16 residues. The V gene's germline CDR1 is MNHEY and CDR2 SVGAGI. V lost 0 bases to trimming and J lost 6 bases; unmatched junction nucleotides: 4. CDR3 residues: CASSYSSGGALNEQFF. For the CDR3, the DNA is TGTGCCAGCAGTTACTCTAGCGGGGGGGCCCTCAATGAGCAGTTCTTC.

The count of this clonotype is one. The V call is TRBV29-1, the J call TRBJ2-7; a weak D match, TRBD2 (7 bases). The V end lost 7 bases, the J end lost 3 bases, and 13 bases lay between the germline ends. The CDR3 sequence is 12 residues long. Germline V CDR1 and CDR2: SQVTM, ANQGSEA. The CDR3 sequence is CSGRGDNYEQYF. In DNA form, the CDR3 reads TGCAGCGGACGGGGGGACAACTACGAGCAGTACTTC.

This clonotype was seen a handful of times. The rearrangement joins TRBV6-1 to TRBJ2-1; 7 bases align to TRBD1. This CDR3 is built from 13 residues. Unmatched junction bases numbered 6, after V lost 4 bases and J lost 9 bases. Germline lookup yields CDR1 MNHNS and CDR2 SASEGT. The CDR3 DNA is TGTGCCAGCAGTGGATGGACAGGCCTTGAGCAGTTCTTC. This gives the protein CASSGWTGLEQFF.

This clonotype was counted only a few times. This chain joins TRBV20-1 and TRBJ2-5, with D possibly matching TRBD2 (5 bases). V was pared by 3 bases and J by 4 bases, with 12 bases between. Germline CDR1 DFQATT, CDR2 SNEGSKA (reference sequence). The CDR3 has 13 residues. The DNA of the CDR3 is TGCAGTGCTAGCCCTAGCTTAGGAGAGACCCAGTACTTC. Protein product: CSASPSLGETQYF.

CDR3 nucleotide sequence: TGTGCCAGCAGTTTCGCCGCAGGGAGCTACGAGCAGTACTTC. Protein sequence: CASSFAAGSYEQYF. J is TRBJ2-7 and V is TRBV12-3 or TRBV12-4; the D gene could be TRBD1 or TRBD2 (5 bases each). This CDR3 comprises 14 residues. V dropped 3 bases and J dropped 3 bases, with 12 bases sitting between them.

CDR3 amino acids: CSALAPTGYEQYF. The DNA of the CDR3 is TGCAGTGCCCTAGCGCCAACTGGCTACGAGCAGTACTTC. This chain connects TRBV20-1 to TRBJ2-7; possibly TRBD2 for D (6 bases). Germline V gene data show CDR1 as DFQATT and CDR2 as SNEGSKA (reference sequence). Between the trimmed V and J ends, which lost 6 bases and 3 bases, there was a span of 15 bases. The CDR3 spans 13 residues.

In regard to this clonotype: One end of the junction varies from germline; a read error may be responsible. CDR3 sequence reads: CATSQTGMAPDEQYF. The DNA for the CDR3 is TGTGCCACCAGCCAGACGGGGATGGCCCCTGACGAGCAGTACTTC. This sequence joins TRBV3-1 and TRBJ2-7; maybe TRBD2 (5 bases). Per the germline V gene, CDR1 is LGHDT and CDR2 is YNNKEL (reference sequence). This CDR3 contains 15 residues.

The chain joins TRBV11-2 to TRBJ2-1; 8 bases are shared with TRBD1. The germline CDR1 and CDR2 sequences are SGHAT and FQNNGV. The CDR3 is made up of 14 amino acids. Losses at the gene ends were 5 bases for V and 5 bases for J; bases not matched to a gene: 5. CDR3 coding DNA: TGTGCCAGCAGCACCCGGGACAGGAACAATGAGCAGTTCTTC. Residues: CASSTRDRNNEQFF. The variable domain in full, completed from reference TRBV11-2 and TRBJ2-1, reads EAGVAQSPRYKIIEKRQSVAFWCNPISGHATLYWYQQILGQGPKLLIQFQNNGVVDDSQLPKDRFSAERLKGVDSTLKIQPAKLEDSAVYLCASSTRDRNNEQFFGPGTRLTVL.

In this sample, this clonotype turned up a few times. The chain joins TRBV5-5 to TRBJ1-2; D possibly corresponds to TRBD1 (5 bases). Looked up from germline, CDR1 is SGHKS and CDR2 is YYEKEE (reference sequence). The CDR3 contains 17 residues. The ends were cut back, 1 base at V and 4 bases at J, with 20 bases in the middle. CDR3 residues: CASSLYGTPEDFYGYTF. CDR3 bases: TGTGCCAGCAGCTTGTATGGGACTCCGGAAGACTTCTATGGCTACACCTTC.

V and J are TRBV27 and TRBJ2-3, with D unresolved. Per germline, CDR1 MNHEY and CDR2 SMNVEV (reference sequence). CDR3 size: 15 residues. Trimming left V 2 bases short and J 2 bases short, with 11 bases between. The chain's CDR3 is CASSLDTTLTDTQYF. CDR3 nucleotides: TGTGCCAGCAGTTTAGACACTACCCTCACAGATACGCAGTATTTT.

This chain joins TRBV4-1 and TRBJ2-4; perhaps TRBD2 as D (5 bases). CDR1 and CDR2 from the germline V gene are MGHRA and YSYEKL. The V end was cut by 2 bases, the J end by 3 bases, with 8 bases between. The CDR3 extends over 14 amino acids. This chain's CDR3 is CASSQPGFKNIQYF. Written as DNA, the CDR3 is TGCGCCAGCAGCCAACCGGGGTTCAAAAACATTCAGTACTTC.

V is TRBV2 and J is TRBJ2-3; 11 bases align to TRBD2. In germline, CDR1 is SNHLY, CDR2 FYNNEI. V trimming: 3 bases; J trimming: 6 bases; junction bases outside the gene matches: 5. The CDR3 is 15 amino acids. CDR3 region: CASSEVSGGADTQYF. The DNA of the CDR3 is TGTGCCAGCAGTGAGGTTAGCGGGGGGGCTGATACGCAGTATTTT.

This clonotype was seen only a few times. CDR3 residues: CSAPSDRAAYEQYF. As DNA, the CDR3 is TGCAGTGCACCGTCGGACAGGGCGGCCTACGAGCAGTACTTC. This chain uses TRBV20-1 with TRBJ2-7; 8 bases are a match to TRBD1. Per germline, CDR1 DFQATT and CDR2 SNEGSKA (reference sequence). Germline trimming cut 6 bases from V and 2 bases from J; bases unmatched to any gene: 9. The CDR3 sequence is 14 residues long.

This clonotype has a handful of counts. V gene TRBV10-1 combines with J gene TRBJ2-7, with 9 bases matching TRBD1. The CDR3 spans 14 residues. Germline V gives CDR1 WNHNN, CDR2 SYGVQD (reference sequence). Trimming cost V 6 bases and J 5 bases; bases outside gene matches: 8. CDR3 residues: CASRDRGPWDEQYF. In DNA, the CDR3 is TGCGCCAGCAGGGACAGGGGACCGTGGGACGAGCAGTACTTC.

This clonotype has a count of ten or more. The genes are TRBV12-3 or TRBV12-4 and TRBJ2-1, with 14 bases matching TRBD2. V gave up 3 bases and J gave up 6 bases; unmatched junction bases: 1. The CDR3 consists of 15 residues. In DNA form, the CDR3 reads TGTGCCAGCAGTTTGGGACTAGCGGGGGTCAATGAGCAGTTCTTC. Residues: CASSLGLAGVNEQFF.

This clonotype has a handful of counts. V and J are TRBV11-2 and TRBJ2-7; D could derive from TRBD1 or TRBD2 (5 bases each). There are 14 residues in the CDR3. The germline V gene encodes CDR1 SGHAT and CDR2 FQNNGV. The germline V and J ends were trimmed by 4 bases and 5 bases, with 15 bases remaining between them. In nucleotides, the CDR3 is TGTGCCAGCAGCTACCCCGCCGGGGACCACGAGCAGTACTTC. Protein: CASSYPAGDHEQYF.

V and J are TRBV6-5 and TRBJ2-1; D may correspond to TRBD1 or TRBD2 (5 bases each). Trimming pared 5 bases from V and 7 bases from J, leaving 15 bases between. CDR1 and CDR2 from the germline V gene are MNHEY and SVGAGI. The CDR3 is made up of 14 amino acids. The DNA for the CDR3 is TGTGCCAGCAGTCTCCTCGGGGCTTGGAATGAGCAGTTCTTC. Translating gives CASSLLGAWNEQFF.

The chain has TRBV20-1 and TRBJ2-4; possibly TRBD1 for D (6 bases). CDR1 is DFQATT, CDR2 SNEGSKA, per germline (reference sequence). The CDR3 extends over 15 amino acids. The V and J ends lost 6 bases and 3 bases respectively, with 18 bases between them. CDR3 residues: CSAIPQGLGKNIQYF. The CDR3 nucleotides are TGCAGTGCCATCCCACAGGGTTTAGGCAAAAACATTCAGTACTTC.

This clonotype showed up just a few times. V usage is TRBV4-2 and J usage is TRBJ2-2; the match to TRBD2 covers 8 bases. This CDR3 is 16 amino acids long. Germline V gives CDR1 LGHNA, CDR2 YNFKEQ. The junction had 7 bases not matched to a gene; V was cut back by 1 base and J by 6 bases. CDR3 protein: CASSQAGGVSPGELFF. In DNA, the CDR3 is TGTGCCAGCAGCCAAGCCGGGGGGGTCTCCCCCGGGGAGCTGTTTTTT.

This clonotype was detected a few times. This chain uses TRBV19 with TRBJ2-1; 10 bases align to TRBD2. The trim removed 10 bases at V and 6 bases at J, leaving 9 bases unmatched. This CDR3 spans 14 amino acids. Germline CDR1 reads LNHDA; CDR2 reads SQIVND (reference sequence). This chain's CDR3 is CATRIASGGNEQFF. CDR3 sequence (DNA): TGTGCCACTAGGATCGCTAGCGGGGGCAATGAGCAGTTCTTC. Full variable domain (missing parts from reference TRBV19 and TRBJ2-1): DGGITQSPKYLFRKEGQNVTLSCEQNLNHDAMYWYRQDPGQGLRLIYYSQIVNDFQKGDIAEGYSVSREKKESFPLTVTSAQKNPTAFYLCATRIASGGNEQFFGPGTRLTVL.

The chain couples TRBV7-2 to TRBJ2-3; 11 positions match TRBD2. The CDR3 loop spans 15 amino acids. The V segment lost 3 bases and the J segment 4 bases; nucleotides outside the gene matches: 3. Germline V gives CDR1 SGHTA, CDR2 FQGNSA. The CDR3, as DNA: TGTGCCAGCAGCTTTTTAGCGGGGGGGCCAGATACGCAGTATTTT. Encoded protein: CASSFLAGGPDTQYF.